The 13 T cell receptor beta chains below come from one sample, sequenced in a study of T cell responses to AZD1222 COVID-19 vaccine. Libraries were prepared by immunoSEQ multiplex PCR; TCRdb keeps only in-frame clonotypes and omits some of them. The table has about 190,000 clones, 80% to 95% seen once; the top ten hold 1% to 1.5%. The material was peripheral blood, obtained on day 0 of AZD1222 vaccination. The receptors come from an adult in good health.

V is TRBV6-5 and J is TRBJ1-1, with 7 bases matching TRBD1. This CDR3 region has 14 residues. Germline V lookup: CDR1 MNHEY, CDR2 SVGAGI. Germline trimming cut 4 bases from V and 0 bases from J; bases unmatched to any gene: 2. CDR3 sequence: CASSSGTVNTEAFF. The CDR3 DNA sequence: TGTGCCAGCAGTTCGGGGACAGTGAACACTGAAGCTTTCTTT.

The J gene is TRBJ1-1, the V gene TRBV7-6; the D gene is possibly TRBD1 (5 bases). This CDR3 is 15 amino acids long. Trimming took 2 bases from V and 3 from J, leaving 13 bases between them. Germline loops: CDR1 SGHVS, CDR2 FNYEAQ. CDR3 loop: CASSLRGRADTEAFF. The CDR3 DNA reads as TGTGCCAGCAGCTTAAGGGGCCGCGCCGACACTGAAGCTTTCTTT.

V and J are TRBV5-6 and TRBJ1-1; tentatively, D is TRBD1 (6 bases). Germline V gene data show CDR1 as SGHDT and CDR2 as YYEEEE. The CDR3 consists of 15 residues. V was shortened by 3 bases and J by 6 bases, with 18 bases between the two germline ends. CDR3 region: CASSSTGTVVSEAFF. The CDR3, as DNA: TGTGCCAGCAGCTCTACAGGGACCGTAGTCTCTGAAGCTTTCTTT.

The V call is TRBV7-2, the J call TRBJ1-5; D might be TRBD1 (5 bases). Deletions cut 2 bases from V and 6 bases from J, with 11 bases between. Germline loops: CDR1 SGHTA, CDR2 FQGNSA. The CDR3 covers 14 residues. The CDR3 reads CASSLTREGQPQHF. Here the CDR3 DNA reads TGTGCCAGCAGCTTAACCAGGGAGGGTCAGCCCCAGCATTTT.

This sequence joins TRBV6-1 and TRBJ1-5, with a tentative D call TRBD1 (5 bases). CDR3 length: 12 residues. Trimming shortened V by 1 base and J by 7 bases, and 5 bases separated the two germline ends. Germline V gene lookup returns CDR1 MNHNS and CDR2 SASEGT. The chain's CDR3 is CASSEGDQPQHF. In DNA, the CDR3 is TGTGCCAGCAGTGAAGGGGACCAGCCCCAGCATTTT.

The chain recombines TRBV27 with TRBJ2-4, with TRBD2 identical over 11 bases. V lost 3 bases, J lost 0 bases, and 7 bases stayed unmatched. In germline, CDR1 is MNHEY, CDR2 SMNVEV (reference sequence). The CDR3 runs to 18 residues. DNA of the CDR3: TGTGCCAGCAGTTTTTTTAGCGGGGGGGCCCGAGCCAAAAACATTCAGTACTTC. Translated: CASSFFSGGARAKNIQYF.

This clone was counted a single time. The rearrangement links TRBV4-2 to TRBJ2-7; D gene uncertain. CDR1 and CDR2 from the germline V gene are LGHNA and YNFKEQ. This CDR3 has 13 residues. Trimming stripped 1 base from V and 6 bases from J, with 10 bases between. This CDR3 reads CASSQVDLGEQYF. The CDR3 bases are TGTGCCAGCAGCCAAGTGGACCTGGGCGAGCAGTACTTC.

The V gene is TRBV28, the J gene TRBJ2-3, with D possibly matching TRBD1 (5 bases). V lost 4 bases and J lost 4, with 9 bases in between. Germline-derived CDR1 and CDR2 are MDHEN and SYDVKM. The CDR3 contains 13 residues. The chain's CDR3 is CASSSRQSDTQYF. The CDR3 DNA reads TGTGCCAGCAGTTCAAGACAGTCAGATACGCAGTATTTT.

This clone was detected a few times. Other DNA sequences in this specimen translate into the identical CDR3. The chain uses TRBV18 and TRBJ1-1, with D unresolved. Trimming took off 3 bases at V and 1 base at J, with 6 bases between the two ends. CDR1 and CDR2 (germline): KGHSH, LQKENI. CDR3 length equals 13 residues. The CDR3 nucleotides read TGTGCCAGCTCACCGGGTCAGAACACTGAAGCTTTCTTT. It encodes CASSPGQNTEAFF.

The chain joins TRBV5-6 to TRBJ1-4; a possible D gene is TRBD1 (6 bases). Germline CDR1 reads SGHDT; CDR2 reads YYEEEE. V was shortened by 0 bases and J by 4 bases, with 10 bases between the two germline ends. The CDR3 contains 15 residues. The CDR3 nucleotides are TGTGCCAGCAGCTTGGGGACAGTCAATAATGAAAAACTGTTTTTT. It yields the protein CASSLGTVNNEKLFF.

The chain carries TRBV12-3 or TRBV12-4 and TRBJ1-1, with a tentative D call TRBD1 (5 bases). The CDR3 is made up of 12 amino acids. Trimming shortened V by 6 bases and J by 4 bases, and 9 bases separated the two germline ends. CDR3 loop: CASSRGGTEAFF. DNA of the CDR3: TGTGCCAGCAGCCGCGGGGGCACTGAAGCTTTCTTT.

This clone was seen just once. This chain uses TRBV6-2 or TRBV6-3 with TRBJ1-1, with D hard to call. Germline lookup yields CDR1 MNHEY and CDR2 SVGEGT. V was shortened by 6 bases and J by 4 bases, with 9 bases between the two germline ends. The CDR3 runs 12 residues. The DNA for the CDR3 is TGTGCCAGCAGCCATGGCGGCACTGAAGCTTTCTTT. It is translated as CASSHGGTEAFF.

The CDR3 protein is CASSQRSGNTIYF. CDR3 in DNA: TGTGCCAGCAGCCAGCGTTCGGGAAACACCATATATTTT. The rearrangement joins TRBV3-1 (or the pseudogene TRBV3-2) to TRBJ1-3; no clear D gene. Per germline, CDR1 LGHDT and CDR2 YNNKEL (reference sequence). The V and J ends lost 3 bases and 4 bases respectively, with 7 bases between them. The CDR3 extends over 13 amino acids.